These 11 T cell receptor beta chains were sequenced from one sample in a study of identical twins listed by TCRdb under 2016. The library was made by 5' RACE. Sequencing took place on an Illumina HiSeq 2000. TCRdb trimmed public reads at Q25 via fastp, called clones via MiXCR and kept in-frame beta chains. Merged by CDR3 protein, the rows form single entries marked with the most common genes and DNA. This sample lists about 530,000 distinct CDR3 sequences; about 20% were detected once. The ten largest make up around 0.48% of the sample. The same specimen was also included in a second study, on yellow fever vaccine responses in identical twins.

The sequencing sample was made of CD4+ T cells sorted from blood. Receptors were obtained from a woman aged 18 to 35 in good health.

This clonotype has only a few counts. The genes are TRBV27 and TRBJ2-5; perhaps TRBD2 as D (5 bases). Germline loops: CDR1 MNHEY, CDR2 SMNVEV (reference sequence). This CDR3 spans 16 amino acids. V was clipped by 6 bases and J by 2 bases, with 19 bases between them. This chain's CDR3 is CASSPSPGGRQETQYF. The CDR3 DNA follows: TGTGCCAGCAGCCCCTCGCCGGGCGGGCGACAAGAGACCCAGTACTTC.

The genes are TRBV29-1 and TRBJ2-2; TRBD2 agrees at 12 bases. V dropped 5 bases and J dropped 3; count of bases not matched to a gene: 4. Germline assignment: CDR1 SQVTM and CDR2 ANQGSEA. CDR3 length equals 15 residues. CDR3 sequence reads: CSVPLAGGYTGELFF. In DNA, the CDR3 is TGCAGCGTTCCCCTAGCGGGAGGGTACACCGGGGAGCTGTTTTTT.

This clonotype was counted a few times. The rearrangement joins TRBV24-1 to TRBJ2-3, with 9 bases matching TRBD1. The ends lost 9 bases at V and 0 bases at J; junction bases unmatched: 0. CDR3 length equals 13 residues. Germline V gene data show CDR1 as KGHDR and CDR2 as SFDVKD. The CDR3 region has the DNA TGTGCCACCGGACAGGGGAGCACAGATACGCAGTATTTT. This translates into CATGQGSTDTQYF.

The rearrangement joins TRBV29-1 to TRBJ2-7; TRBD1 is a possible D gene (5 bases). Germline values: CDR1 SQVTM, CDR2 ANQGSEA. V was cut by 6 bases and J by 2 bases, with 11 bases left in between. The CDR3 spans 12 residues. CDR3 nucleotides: TGCAGCGTGCGAACAGGCCCCTACGAGCAGTACTTC. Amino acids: CSVRTGPYEQYF.

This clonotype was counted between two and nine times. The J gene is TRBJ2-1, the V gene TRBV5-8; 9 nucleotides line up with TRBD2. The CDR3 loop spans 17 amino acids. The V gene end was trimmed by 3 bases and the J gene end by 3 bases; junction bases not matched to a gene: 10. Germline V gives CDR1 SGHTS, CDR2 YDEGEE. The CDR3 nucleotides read TGTGCCAGCAGCTGGCATCAGACTAGCGGATTCTACAATGAGCAGTTCTTC. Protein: CASSWHQTSGFYNEQFF.

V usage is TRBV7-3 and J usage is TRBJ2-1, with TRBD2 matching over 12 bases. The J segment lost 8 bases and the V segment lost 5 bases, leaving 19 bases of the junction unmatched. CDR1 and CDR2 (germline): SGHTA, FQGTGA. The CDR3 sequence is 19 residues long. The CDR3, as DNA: TGTGCCAGCAGCCGTGGACTAGCGGGATCAACGTACCTTAGGGATGAGCAGTTCTTC. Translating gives CASSRGLAGSTYLRDEQFF. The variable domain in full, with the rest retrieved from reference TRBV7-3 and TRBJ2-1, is GAGVSQTPSNKVTEKGKYVELRCDPISGHTALYWYRQSLGQGPEFLIYFQGTGAADDSGLPNDRFFAVRPEGSVSTLKIQRTERGDSAVYLCASSRGLAGSTYLRDEQFFGPGTRLTVL.

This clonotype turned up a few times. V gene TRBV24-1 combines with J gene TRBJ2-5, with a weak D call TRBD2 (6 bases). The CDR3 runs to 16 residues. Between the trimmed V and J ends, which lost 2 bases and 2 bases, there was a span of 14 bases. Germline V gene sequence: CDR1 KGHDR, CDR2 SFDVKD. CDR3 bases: TGTGCCACCAGTGATTCGCCCGGGAGACGGCAAGAGACCCAGTACTTC. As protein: CATSDSPGRRQETQYF.

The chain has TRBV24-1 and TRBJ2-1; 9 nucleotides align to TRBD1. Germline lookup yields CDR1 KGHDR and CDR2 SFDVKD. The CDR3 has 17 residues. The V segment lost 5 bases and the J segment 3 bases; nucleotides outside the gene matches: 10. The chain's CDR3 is CATSGLPGTGSYNEQFF. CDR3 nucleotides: TGTGCCACCAGTGGTTTACCCGGGACAGGGAGCTACAATGAGCAGTTCTTC.

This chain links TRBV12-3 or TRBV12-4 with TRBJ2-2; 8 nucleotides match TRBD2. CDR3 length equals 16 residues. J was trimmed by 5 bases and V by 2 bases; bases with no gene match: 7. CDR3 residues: CASSLSFGGGTGELFF. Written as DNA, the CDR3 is TGTGCCAGCAGTTTATCCTTCGGGGGGGGGACCGGGGAGCTGTTTTTT.

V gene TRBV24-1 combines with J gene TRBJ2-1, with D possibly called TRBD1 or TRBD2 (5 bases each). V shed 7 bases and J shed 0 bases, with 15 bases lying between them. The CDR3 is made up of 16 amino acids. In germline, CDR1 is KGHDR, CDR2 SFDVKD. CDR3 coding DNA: TGTGCCACCAGCGCCGTAGGGACCAGCTCCTACAATGAGCAGTTCTTC. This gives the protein CATSAVGTSSYNEQFF.

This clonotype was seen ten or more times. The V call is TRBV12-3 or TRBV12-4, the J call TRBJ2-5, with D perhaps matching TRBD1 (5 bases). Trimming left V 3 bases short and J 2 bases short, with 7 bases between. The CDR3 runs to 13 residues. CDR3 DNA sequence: TGTGCCAGCAGTTTTGACAGTCAAGAGACCCAGTACTTC. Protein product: CASSFDSQETQYF.